Following are 7 T cell receptor beta chains from one sample sequenced in a study of blood T cell repertoires in COVID-19. TCRdb's table, derived via immunoSEQ multiplex PCR, lists solely in-frame clones and lacks some. The sample yields approximately 300,000 clones, around 90% seen once. The sequenced sample was peripheral blood. All receptors come from a woman aged 25-40 years with COVID-19, enrolled during active disease.

The V gene is TRBV7-8, the J gene TRBJ1-6, with D unresolved. The V end was cut by 1 base, the J end by 6 bases, with 4 bases between. The length of the CDR3 is 13 residues. Germline V gene lookup returns CDR1 SGHVS and CDR2 FQNEAQ. The CDR3 region is CASSLGANSPLHF. The CDR3 coding sequence is TGTGCCAGCAGCTTAGGGGCTAATTCACCCCTCCACTTT.

The chain uses TRBV5-1 and TRBJ1-2; D perhaps matches TRBD1 (6 bases). Germline V gene data show CDR1 as SGHRS and CDR2 as YFSETQ. This CDR3 has 15 amino acids. Trimming stripped 3 bases from V and 4 bases from J, with 16 bases between. CDR3 sequence reads: CASSSADRLAYGYTF. The CDR3 nucleotides read TGCGCCAGCAGCTCCGCGGACAGACTTGCCTATGGCTACACCTTC.

This clone was counted between two and nine times. The chain combines TRBV3-1 (or the pseudogene TRBV3-2) with TRBJ1-2; 7 bases line up with TRBD1. J was trimmed by 3 bases and V by 1 base; bases with no gene match: 5. CDR3 length: 15 residues. Germline CDR1 and CDR2: LGHDT and YNNKEL (reference sequence). This CDR3 reads CASSQGTGQDYGYTF. CDR3 DNA sequence: TGTGCCAGCAGCCAAGGAACCGGACAGGACTATGGCTACACCTTC.

This clone was seen just once. The chain links TRBV24-1 to TRBJ2-6; tentative D call: TRBD2 (5 bases). Germline V gives CDR1 KGHDR, CDR2 SFDVKD. Trimming took off 1 base at V and 0 bases at J, with 6 bases between the two ends. This CDR3 comprises 16 residues. The CDR3 region has the DNA TGTGCCACCAGTGATTTTACTAGCTCTGGGGCCAACGTCCTGACTTTC. Translating it yields CATSDFTSSGANVLTF.

The chain has TRBV7-9 and TRBJ2-1; D ambiguous. Trimming removed 1 base at V and 5 bases at J, with 6 bases between. Germline V gene sequence: CDR1 SEHNR, CDR2 FQNEAQ (reference sequence). The CDR3 is 13 amino acids. The CDR3 sequence is CASSLGPNNEQFF. Here the CDR3 DNA reads TGTGCCAGCAGCTTAGGTCCCAACAATGAGCAGTTCTTC.

As to this clone: This sample includes further DNA sequences coding for the same CDR3. The gene calls are TRBV5-1 and TRBJ2-7, with 7 bases lining up with TRBD2. In germline, CDR1 is SGHRS, CDR2 YFSETQ. The V segment lost 0 bases and the J segment 1 base; nucleotides outside the gene matches: 4. This CDR3 spans 15 amino acids. The CDR3 region is CASSLASGSSYEQYF. The CDR3 DNA follows: TGCGCCAGCAGCTTGGCTAGCGGTTCTTCCTACGAGCAGTACTTC.

The genes are TRBV7-3 and TRBJ2-3; D may be TRBD2 (6 bases). The V and J ends lost 5 bases and 0 bases respectively, with 12 bases between them. This CDR3 region has 15 residues. Germline V CDR1 and CDR2: SGHTA, FQGTGA. The CDR3 loop is CASSPTGTSTDTQYF. CDR3 in DNA: TGTGCCAGCAGCCCCACCGGGACTAGCACAGATACGCAGTATTTT.